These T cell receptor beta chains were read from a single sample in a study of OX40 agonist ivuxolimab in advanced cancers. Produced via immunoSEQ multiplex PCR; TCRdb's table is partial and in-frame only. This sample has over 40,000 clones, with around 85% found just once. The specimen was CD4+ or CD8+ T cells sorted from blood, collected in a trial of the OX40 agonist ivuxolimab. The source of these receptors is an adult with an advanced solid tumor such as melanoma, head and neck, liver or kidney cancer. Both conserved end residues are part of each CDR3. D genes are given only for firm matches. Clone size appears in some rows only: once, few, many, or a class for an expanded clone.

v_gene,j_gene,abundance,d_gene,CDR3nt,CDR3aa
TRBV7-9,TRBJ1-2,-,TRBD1,TGTGCCAGCAGCAGGTGGGACAGCGAAAACTATGGCTACACCTTC,CASSRWDSENYGYTF
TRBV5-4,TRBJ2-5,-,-,TGTGCCAGCAGCTTGAGTCGGCGCGAAGAGACCCAGTACTTC,CASSLSRREETQYF
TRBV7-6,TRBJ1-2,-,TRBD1,TGTGCCAGCAGTAGGGACAGGGGTAGCTCTGGCTACACCTTC,CASSRDRGSSGYTF
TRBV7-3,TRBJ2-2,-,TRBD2,TGTGCCAGCAGCTTGACTAGCGCCGGGGAGCTGTTTTTT,CASSLTSAGELFF
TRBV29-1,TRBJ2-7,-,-,TGCAGCGTTGAGCCAGGGGTCAACGAGCAGTACTTC,CSVEPGVNEQYF
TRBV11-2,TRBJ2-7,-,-,TGTGCCAGCAGCTTGCCTTACGAGCAGTACTTC,CASSLPYEQYF
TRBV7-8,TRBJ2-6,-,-,TGTGCCAGCAGCTTCCAGGAAACCTCTGGGGCCAACGTCCTGACTTTC,CASSFQETSGANVLTF
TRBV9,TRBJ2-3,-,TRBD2,TGTGCCAGCAGCGAACTAGCGGGAGATACGCAGTATTTT,CASSELAGDTQYF
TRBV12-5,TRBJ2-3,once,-,TGTGCTAGTGGTCTCGGCTGGGGAGATACGCAGTATTTT,CASGLGWGDTQYF
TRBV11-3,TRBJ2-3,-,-,TGTGCCAGCAGGGGCCCCACAGATACGCAGTATTTT,CASRGPTDTQYF
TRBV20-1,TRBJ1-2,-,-,TGCAGTGCTTTGAAGGGCGGCTACACCTTC,CSALKGGYTF
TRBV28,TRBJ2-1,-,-,TGTGCCAGCAGTTTACTTGCTAGGGGAGGCAATGAGCAGTTCTTC,CASSLLARGGNEQFF
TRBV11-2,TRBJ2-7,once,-,TGTGCCAGCAGCCCACGACCCTACGAGCAGTACTTC,CASSPRPYEQYF
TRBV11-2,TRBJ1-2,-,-,TGTGCCAGCAGCTCCCTTCAGCGATCTGGCTACACCTTC,CASSSLQRSGYTF
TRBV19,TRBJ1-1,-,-,TGTGCCAGTAGTATAGAGCGGGGCAGGGTAGGGACTGAAGCTTTCTTT,CASSIERGRVGTEAFF
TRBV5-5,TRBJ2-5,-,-,TGTGCCAGCAGCCCCCAGTTGGGTTCGGAGACCCAGTACTTC,CASSPQLGSETQYF
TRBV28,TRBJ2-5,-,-,TGTGCCAGCAGTGAAAAAGAGACCCAGTACTTC,CASSEKETQYF
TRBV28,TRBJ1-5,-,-,TGTGCCGGGGCCGGTACTAATCAGCCCCAGCATTTT,CAGAGTNQPQHF
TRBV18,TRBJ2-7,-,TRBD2,TGTGCCAGCTCACCTCTGGGACTAGCGGGAGGGCCTGACGAGCAGTACTTC,CASSPLGLAGGPDEQYF
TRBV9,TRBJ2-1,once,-,TGTGCCAGCAGCGTAGCTTTGGCTAGCGAAAGGGACGGACATCTATGGAATGAGCAGTTCTTC,CASSVALASERDGHLWNEQFF
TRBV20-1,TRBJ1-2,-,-,TGCAGTGCTCCGACAAGGGGCTACACCTTC,CSAPTRGYTF
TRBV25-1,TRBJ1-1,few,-,TGTGCCAGCAGTGAATGGGCCTTTAGAGAAGCTTTCTTT,CASSEWAFREAFF
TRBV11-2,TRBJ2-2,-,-,TGTGCCAGCAGCTTATTAGGCCCCGGGGAGCTGTTTTTT,CASSLLGPGELFF
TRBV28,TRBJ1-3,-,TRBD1,TGTGCCAGCAGTTTGACCCGGACAGGCGGAAACACCATATATTTT,CASSLTRTGGNTIYF
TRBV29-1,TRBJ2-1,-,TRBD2,TGCAGCGTTGTTGACGGGAGGGGATTTTTCTTC,CSVVDGRGFFF
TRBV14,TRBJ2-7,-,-,TGTGCCAGCAGCCACATACCGGGCCGAGGGAACGAGCAGTACTTC,CASSHIPGRGNEQYF
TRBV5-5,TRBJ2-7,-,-,TGTGCCAGCAGCTTTGGGGGGAATGAGCAGTACTTC,CASSFGGNEQYF
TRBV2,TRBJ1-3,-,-,TGTGCCAGCAGTGAAGACAGGTCTGGAAACACCATATATTTT,CASSEDRSGNTIYF
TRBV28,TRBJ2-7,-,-,TGTGCCAGCAGTTCGGGCTGGAGTTCCTACGAGCAGTACTTC,CASSSGWSSYEQYF
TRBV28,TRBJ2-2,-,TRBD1,TGTGCCAGCAGTCCGGACAGGGTCAGGGAGCTGTTTTTT,CASSPDRVRELFF
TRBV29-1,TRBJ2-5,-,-,TGCAGCGCCGAGCGGGAGACCCAGTACTTC,CSAERETQYF
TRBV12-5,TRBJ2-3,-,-,TGTGCTAGTGGAAGGGACTCCCACACAGATACGCAGTATTTT,CASGRDSHTDTQYF
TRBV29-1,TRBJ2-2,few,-,TGCAGCGGGGAAGAAACCCGAAACCCGGGGGAGCTGTTTTTT,CSGEETRNPGELFF
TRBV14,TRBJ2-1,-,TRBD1,TGTGCCAGCAGCGTACACCGGACAGGGACCTACAATGAGCAGTTCTTC,CASSVHRTGTYNEQFF
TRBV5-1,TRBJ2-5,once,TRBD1,TGCGCCAGCAGCTTTACCCCTGGACAGGGAGAGACCCAGTACTTC,CASSFTPGQGETQYF
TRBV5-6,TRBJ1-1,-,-,TGTGCCGGGGGACGGTGGAACACTGAAGCTTTCTTT,CAGGRWNTEAFF
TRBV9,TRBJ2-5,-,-,TGTGCCAGCAGCGTAGATTTGCGGGAAGAGACCCAGTACTTC,CASSVDLREETQYF
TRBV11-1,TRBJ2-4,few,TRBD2,TGTGCCAGCAGCTTAGATCTGGGCGGGAGTATGGCCAAAAACATTCAGTACTTC,CASSLDLGGSMAKNIQYF
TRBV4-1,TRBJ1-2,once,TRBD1,TGCGCCAGCAGCTTGCGGACAGGGCATTATGGCTACACCTTC,CASSLRTGHYGYTF
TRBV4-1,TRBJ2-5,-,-,TGCGCCAGCAGCCAAGACGTGACCCAGTACTTC,CASSQDVTQYF
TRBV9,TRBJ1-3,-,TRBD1,TGTGCCAGCAGCGTTCAGGGGGCAGGAAACACCATATATTTT,CASSVQGAGNTIYF
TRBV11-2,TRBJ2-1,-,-,TGTGCCAGCAGCCCGACCCCAAAGGCCTACAATGAGCAGTTCTTC,CASSPTPKAYNEQFF